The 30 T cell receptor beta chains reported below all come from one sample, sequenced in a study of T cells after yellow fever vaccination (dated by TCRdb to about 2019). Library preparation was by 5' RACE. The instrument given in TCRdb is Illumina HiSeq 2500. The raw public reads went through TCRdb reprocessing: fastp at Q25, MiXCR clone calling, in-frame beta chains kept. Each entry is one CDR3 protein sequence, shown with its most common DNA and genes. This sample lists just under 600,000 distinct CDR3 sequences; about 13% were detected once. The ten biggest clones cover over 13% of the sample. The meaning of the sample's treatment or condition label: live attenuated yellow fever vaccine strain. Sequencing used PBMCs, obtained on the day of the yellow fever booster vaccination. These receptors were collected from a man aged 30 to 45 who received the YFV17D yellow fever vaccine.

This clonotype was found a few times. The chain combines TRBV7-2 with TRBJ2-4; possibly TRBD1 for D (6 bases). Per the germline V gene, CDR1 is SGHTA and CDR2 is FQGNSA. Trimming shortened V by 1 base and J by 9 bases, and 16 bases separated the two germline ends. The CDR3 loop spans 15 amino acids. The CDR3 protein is CASSLVDSRGSIQYF. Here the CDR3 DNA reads TGTGCCAGCAGCTTAGTGGACAGTCGGGGTAGCATTCAGTACTTC.

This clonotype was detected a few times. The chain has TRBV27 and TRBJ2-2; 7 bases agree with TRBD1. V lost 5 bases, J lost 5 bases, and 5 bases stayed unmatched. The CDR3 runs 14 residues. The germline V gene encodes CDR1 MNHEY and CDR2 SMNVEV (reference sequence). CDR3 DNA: TGTGCCAGCAGTACAGGGGTGTGGACCGGGGAGCTGTTTTTT. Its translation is CASSTGVWTGELFF.

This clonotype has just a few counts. CDR3 nucleotides: TGCAGTGCCCTTAGCGGGGTGGAGCAGTTCTTC. It codes for CSALSGVEQFF. The chain joins TRBV20-1 to TRBJ2-1; 8 positions match TRBD2. The CDR3 covers 11 residues. Germline CDR1 and CDR2: DFQATT and SNEGSKA (reference sequence). V shed 6 bases, J shed 10 bases, and the junction held 5 bases outside the gene matches.

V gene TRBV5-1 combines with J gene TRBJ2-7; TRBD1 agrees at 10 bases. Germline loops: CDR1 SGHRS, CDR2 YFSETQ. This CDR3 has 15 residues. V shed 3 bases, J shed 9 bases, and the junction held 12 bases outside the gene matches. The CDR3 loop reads CASSSDRGFSNVQYF. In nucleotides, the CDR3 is TGCGCCAGCAGCTCGGACAGGGGGTTTTCTAATGTGCAGTACTTC. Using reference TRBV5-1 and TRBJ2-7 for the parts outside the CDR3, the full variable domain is KAGVTQTPRYLIKTRGQQVTLSCSPISGHRSVSWYQQTPGQGLQFLFEYFSETQRNKGNFPGRFSGRQFSNSRSEMNVSTLELGDSALYLCASSSDRGFSNVQYFGPGTRLTVT.

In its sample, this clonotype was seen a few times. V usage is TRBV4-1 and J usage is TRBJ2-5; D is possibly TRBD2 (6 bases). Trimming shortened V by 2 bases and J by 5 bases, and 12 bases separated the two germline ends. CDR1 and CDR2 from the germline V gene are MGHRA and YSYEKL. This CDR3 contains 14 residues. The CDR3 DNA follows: TGCGCCAGCAGCCAACCTGGGGCGGGGGAGACCCAGTACTTC. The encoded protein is CASSQPGAGETQYF.

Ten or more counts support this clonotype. Written as DNA, the CDR3 is TGCGCCAGCAGCTTGGAAGTCGGGAGCAATCAGCCCCAGCATTTT. It is translated as CASSLEVGSNQPQHF. This chain connects TRBV5-1 to TRBJ1-5, with D hard to call. This CDR3 is built from 15 residues. Trimming left V 0 bases short and J 1 base short, with 8 bases between. Germline CDR1 SGHRS, CDR2 YFSETQ.

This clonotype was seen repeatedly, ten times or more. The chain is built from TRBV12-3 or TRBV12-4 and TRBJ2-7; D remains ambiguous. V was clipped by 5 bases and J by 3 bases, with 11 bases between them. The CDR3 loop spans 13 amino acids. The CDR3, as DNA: TGTGCCAGCAGTGTGGGTTTTATCTACGAGCAGTACTTC. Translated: CASSVGFIYEQYF.

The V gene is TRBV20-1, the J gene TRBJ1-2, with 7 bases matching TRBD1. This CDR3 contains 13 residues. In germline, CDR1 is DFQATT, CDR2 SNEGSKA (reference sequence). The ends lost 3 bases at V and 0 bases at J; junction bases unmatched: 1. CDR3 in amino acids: CSASGQANYGYTF. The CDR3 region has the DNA TGCAGTGCTAGTGGACAGGCTAACTATGGCTACACCTTC.

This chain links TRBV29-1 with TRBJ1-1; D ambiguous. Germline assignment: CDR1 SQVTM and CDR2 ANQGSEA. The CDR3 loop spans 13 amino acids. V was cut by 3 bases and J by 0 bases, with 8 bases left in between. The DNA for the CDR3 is TGCAGCGTTGAGGCACAGATGAACACTGAAGCTTTCTTT. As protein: CSVEAQMNTEAFF.

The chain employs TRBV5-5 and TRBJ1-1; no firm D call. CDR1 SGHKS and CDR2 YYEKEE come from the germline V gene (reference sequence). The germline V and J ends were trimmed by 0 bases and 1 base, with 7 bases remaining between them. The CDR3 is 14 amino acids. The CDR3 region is CASSLGTRNTEAFF. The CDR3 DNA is TGTGCCAGCAGCTTGGGGACTAGGAACACTGAAGCTTTCTTT. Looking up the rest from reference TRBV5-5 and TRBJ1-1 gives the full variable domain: DAGVTQSPTHLIKTRGQQVTLRCSPISGHKSVSWYQQVLGQGPQFIFQYYEKEERGRGNFPDRFSARQFPNYSSELNVNALLLGDSALYLCASSLGTRNTEAFFGQGTRLTVV.

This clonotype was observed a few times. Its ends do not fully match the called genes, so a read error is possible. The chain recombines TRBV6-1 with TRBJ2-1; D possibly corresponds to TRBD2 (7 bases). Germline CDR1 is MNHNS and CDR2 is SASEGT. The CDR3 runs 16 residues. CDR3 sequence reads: CASREGGGGSYNEQFF. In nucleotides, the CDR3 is TGTGCCAGCAGGGAAGGAGGGGGGGGGTCCTACAATGAGCAGTTCTTC.

The CDR3 DNA reads TGTGCCAGCAGCTTAGCCGGGACTAGCGGGAGAAGGGATACGCAGTATTTT. Translating gives CASSLAGTSGRRDTQYF. The chain is built from TRBV7-9 and TRBJ2-3; TRBD2 agrees at 14 bases. Germline V gene data show CDR1 as SEHNR and CDR2 as FQNEAQ (reference sequence). Germline trimming cut 0 bases from V and 6 bases from J; bases unmatched to any gene: 5. The CDR3 has 17 residues.

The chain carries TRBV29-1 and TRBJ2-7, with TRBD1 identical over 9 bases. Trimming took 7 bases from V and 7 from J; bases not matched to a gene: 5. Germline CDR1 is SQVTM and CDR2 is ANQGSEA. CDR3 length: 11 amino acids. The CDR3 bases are TGCAGCGCCGGGACAGGGCAAGAGCAGTACTTC. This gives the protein CSAGTGQEQYF.

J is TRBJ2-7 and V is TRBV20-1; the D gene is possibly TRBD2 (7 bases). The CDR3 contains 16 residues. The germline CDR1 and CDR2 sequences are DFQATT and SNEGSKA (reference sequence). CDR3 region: CSFRGLASGGGSEQYF. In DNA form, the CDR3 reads TGCAGCTTCAGAGGCCTGGCTAGCGGAGGGGGGTCCGAGCAGTACTTC.

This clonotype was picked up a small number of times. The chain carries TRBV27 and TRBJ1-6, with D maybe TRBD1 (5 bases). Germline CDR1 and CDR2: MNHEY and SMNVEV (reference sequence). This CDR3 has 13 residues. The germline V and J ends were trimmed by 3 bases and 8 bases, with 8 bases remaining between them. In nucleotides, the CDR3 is TGTGCCAGCAGTTTTCGCAGGGATTCACCCCTCCACTTT. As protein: CASSFRRDSPLHF.

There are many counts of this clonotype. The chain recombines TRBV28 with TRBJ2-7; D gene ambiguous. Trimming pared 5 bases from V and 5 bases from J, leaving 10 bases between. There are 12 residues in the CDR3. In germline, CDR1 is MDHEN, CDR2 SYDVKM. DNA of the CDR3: TGTGCCAGCAGTCCCCTTAGGCACGAGCAGTACTTC. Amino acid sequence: CASSPLRHEQYF. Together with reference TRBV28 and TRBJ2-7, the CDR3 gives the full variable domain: DVKVTQSSRYLVKRTGEKVFLECVQDMDHENMFWYRQDPGLGLRLIYFSYDVKMKEKGDIPEGYSVSREKKERFSLILESASTNQTSMYLCASSPLRHEQYFGPGTRLTVT.

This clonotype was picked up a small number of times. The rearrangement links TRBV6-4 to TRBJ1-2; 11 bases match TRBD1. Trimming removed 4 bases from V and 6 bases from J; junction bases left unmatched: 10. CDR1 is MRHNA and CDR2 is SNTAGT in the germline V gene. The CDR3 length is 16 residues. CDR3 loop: CASSVDPGQGVDGYTF. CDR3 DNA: TGTGCCAGCAGTGTAGACCCGGGACAGGGGGTAGATGGCTACACCTTC.

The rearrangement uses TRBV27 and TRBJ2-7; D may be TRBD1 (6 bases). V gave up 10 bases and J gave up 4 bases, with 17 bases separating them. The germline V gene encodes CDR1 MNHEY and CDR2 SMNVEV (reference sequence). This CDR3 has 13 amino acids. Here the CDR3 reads CATEKGDLYEQYF. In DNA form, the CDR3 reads TGTGCCACCGAGAAGGGGGATCTATACGAGCAGTACTTC.

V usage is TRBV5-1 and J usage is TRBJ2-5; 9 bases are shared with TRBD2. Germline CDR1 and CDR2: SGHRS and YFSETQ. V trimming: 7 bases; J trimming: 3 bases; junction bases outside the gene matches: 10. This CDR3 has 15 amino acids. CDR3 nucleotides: TGCGCCAGCTCAGCCACTAGCGGGCTAAAAGAGACCCAGTACTTC. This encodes CASSATSGLKETQYF.

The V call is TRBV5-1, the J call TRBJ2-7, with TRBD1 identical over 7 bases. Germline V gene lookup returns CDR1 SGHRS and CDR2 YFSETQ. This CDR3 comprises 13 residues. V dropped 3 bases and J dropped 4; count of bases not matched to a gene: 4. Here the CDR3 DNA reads TGCGCCAGCAGCTACACAGGGGTGTACGAGCAGTACTTC. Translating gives CASSYTGVYEQYF.

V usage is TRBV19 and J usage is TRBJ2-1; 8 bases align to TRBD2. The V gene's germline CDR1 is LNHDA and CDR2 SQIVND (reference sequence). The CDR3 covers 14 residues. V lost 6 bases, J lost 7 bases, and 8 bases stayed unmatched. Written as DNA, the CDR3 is TGTGCCAGTAGGCCAGCGGGAGAGGTAAATGAGCAGTTCTTC. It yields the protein CASRPAGEVNEQFF.

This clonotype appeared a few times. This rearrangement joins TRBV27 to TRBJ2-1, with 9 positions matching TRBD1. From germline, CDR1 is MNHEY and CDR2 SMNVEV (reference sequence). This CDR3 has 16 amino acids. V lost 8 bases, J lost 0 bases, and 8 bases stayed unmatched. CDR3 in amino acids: CASLPLGQGSYNEQFF. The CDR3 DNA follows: TGTGCCAGCCTTCCTTTGGGACAGGGCTCCTACAATGAGCAGTTCTTC.

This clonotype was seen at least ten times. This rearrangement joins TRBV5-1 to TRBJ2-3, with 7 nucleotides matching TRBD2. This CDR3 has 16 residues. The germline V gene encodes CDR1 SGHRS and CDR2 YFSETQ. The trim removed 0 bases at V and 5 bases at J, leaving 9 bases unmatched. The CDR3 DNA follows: TGCGCCAGCAGCTTGGGCTTGGCTAGCGGAGAAGATACGCAGTATTTT. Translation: CASSLGLASGEDTQYF.

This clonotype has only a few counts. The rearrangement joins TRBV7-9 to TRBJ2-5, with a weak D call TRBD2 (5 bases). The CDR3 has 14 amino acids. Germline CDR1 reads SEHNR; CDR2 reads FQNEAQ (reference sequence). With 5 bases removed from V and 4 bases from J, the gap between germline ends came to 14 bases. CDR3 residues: CASSPALVGETQYF. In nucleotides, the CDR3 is TGTGCCAGCAGCCCCGCACTAGTAGGAGAGACCCAGTACTTC.

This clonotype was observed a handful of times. CDR3 nucleotide sequence: TGCAGTGCTAGATTCAGGGGTTCTGGGGCAGATACGCAGTATTTT. Amino acid sequence: CSARFRGSGADTQYF. The chain links TRBV20-1 to TRBJ2-3; a possible D gene is TRBD1 (6 bases). Trimming stripped 2 bases from V and 4 bases from J, with 16 bases between. CDR3 length equals 15 residues. In germline, CDR1 is DFQATT, CDR2 SNEGSKA (reference sequence).

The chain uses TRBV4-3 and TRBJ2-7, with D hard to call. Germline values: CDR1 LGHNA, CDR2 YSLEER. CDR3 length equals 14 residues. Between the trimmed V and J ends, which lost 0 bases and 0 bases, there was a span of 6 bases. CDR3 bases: TGCGCCAGCAGCCAAGACGGAGCCTCCTACGAGCAGTACTTC. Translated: CASSQDGASYEQYF.

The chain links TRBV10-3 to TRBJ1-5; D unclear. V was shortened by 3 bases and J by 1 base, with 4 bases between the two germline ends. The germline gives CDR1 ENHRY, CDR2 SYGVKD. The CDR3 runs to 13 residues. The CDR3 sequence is CAISEWSNQPQHF. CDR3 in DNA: TGTGCCATCAGTGAATGGAGCAATCAGCCCCAGCATTTT.

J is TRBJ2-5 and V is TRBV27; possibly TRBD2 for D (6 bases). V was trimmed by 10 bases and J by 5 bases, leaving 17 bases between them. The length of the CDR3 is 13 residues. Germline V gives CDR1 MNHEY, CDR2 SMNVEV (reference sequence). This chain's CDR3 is CATGEALGETQYF. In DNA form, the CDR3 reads TGTGCCACCGGGGAGGCCCTGGGGGAGACCCAGTACTTC.

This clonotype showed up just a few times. The CDR3 DNA reads as TGTGCCAGCAGCGAGGGACCCGGCAATCAGCCCCAGCATTTT. Its protein product is CASSEGPGNQPQHF. The rearrangement links TRBV7-6 to TRBJ1-5; D is possibly TRBD1 (5 bases). V was pared by 5 bases and J by 2 bases, with 10 bases between. The CDR3 is 14 amino acids. CDR1 is SGHVS and CDR2 is FNYEAQ in the germline V gene. The full variable domain, with the rest looked up from reference TRBV7-6 and TRBJ1-5, is GAGVSQSPRYKVTKRGQDVALRCDPISGHVSLYWYRQALGQGPEFLTYFNYEAQQDKSGLPNDRFSAERPEGSISTLTIQRTEQRDSAMYRCASSEGPGNQPQHFGDGTRLSIL.

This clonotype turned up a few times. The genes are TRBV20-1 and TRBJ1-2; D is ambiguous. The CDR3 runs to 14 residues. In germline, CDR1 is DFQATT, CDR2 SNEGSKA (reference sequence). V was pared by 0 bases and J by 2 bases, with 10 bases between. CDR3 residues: CSARDAGFNYGYTF. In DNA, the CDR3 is TGCAGTGCTAGAGATGCAGGTTTCAACTATGGCTACACCTTC.